This T cell receptor (beta chain) was sequenced for a study of cytomegalovirus exposure and HLA in healthy donors. The overall study: The roughly 130 validation repertoires used the same platform as the roughly 700 first-cohort repertoires (as reported by a later analysis).

Germline V CDR1 and CDR2: PRHDT, FYEKMQ (reference sequence). This CDR3 is 15 amino acids long. Trimming removed 1 base from V and 0 bases from J, with 10 bases in between. Study-level points and caveats: Most observed TCR sequences were rare, whereas some public TCRs were detected in many donors. The authors listed some 150 TCR beta chains as cytomegalovirus-associated. The classifier reportedly diagnosed cytomegalovirus status with high specificity and sensitivity.

In the case of this clone: What it binds is not known.

Generated by immunoSEQ multiplex PCR, the TCRdb table keeps only in-frame clones and is missing some. The table lists 85,000 to 120,000 clones, approximately 95% of them singletons, with roughly 0.9% in the top ten. This clonotype was sampled from a woman younger than 35 in good health and CMV-seronegative. Sequencing was carried out using PBMCs. The chain carries TRBV13 and TRBJ2-7, with D possibly being TRBD2 (5 bases). CDR3 DNA sequence: TGTGCCAGCAGCTTAGATCTGGGGAGCTCCTACGAGCAGTACTTC. It is translated as CASSLDLGSSYEQYF.